Listed below are T cell receptor beta chains from one sample, sequenced in a study of T-cell reconstitution after alpha-beta-depleted transplantation in children. TCRdb recomputed calls from the PCR reads with MiXCR, one row per CDR3 protein. The table shows over 150,000 distinct CDR3 sequences, with roughly 7.1% occurring only once. This material consisted of PBMCs, taken before TCRalphabeta/CD19-depleted stem cell transplant. All receptors come from a boy aged 2-9 years with acute lymphoblastic leukemia, due to receive a stem cell transplant. Each CDR3 is given without its conserved first and last residue. The order of the fields is J gene, V gene, clone size, CDR3 protein. Not every row has a clone size; where given, it reads once, few, many or a size class.

J: TRBJ2-7; V: TRBV7-2; size: many; CDR3: ASRGERLIPYEQY
J: TRBJ2-1; V: TRBV20-1; size: -; CDR3: SAIGGRATYNEQF
J: TRBJ2-7; V: TRBV18; size: few; CDR3: ASSPPGTGTGAVEQY
J: TRBJ2-5; V: TRBV12-3/TRBV12-4; size: -; CDR3: ASSALTRLQETQY
J: TRBJ2-1; V: TRBV7-2; size: many; CDR3: ASRTGGGRLNSYNEQF
J: TRBJ2-7; V: TRBV3-1; size: many; CDR3: ASSQGRLPEYEQY
J: TRBJ2-7; V: TRBV28; size: many; CDR3: ASSSFLTQLYEQY
J: TRBJ1-5; V: TRBV5-1; size: many; CDR3: ASSWDSDQPQH
J: TRBJ2-2; V: TRBV2; size: -; CDR3: TSCFRVSGGENTGELF
J: TRBJ1-5; V: TRBV6-5; size: few; CDR3: ASSYGGNSNQPQH
J: TRBJ2-7; V: TRBV19; size: -; CDR3: ASSIGGSEQY
J: TRBJ2-7; V: TRBV3-1; size: -; CDR3: ASSLLGLAISYEQY
J: TRBJ2-7; V: TRBV20-1; size: many; CDR3: SAGPDSGHYEQY
J: TRBJ1-2; V: TRBV7-2; size: many; CDR3: ASSFDRSNYGYT
J: TRBJ1-6; V: TRBV20-1; size: many; CDR3: SARGDSPLH
J: TRBJ2-5; V: TRBV7-2; size: many; CDR3: ASSPWSGLTSQETQY
J: TRBJ2-1; V: TRBV14; size: -; CDR3: ASSQVASVRSDSSYNEQF
J: TRBJ2-7; V: TRBV7-9; size: -; CDR3: ASSQGTNYEQY
J: TRBJ2-4; V: TRBV20-1; size: many; CDR3: SASDRDLAKNIQY
J: TRBJ2-1; V: TRBV7-8; size: -; CDR3: ASSWREEQF
J: TRBJ1-1; V: TRBV20-1; size: -; CDR3: SARSQVDLMNTEAF
J: TRBJ2-1; V: TRBV12-3/TRBV12-4; size: many; CDR3: ASRLPRDGDPNEQF